Listed below are T cell receptor beta chains from one sample, sequenced in a study of blood T cell repertoires in COVID-19. The assay was immunoSEQ multiplex PCR, and TCRdb's table has in-frame clones only and misses some. The table includes some 130,000 clones, roughly 85% detected once. Sequencing used PBMCs or T cells enriched from blood (not recorded which). The origin of the receptors is a man aged 50-60 years who had recovered from COVID-19. Each CDR3 is given with its conserved first and last residue. The order of the fields is V gene, J gene, clone size, D gene, CDR3 protein, CDR3 DNA. The D gene is left open where the match is weak. Rows may omit the clone size; those that give it use once, few, many or a size class.

TRBV28	TRBJ2-2	.	.	CASSQGLNTGELFF	TGTGCCAGCAGCCAGGGACTGAACACCGGGGAGCTGTTTTTT
TRBV6-5	TRBJ1-1	.	TRBD1	CASRRTGANTEAFF	TGTGCCAGCAGGCGAACAGGGGCGAACACTGAAGCTTTCTTT
TRBV5-4	TRBJ1-1	.	.	CATLISGQPEAFF	TGTGCCACCCTGATAAGCGGGCAGCCTGAAGCTTTCTTT
TRBV24-1	TRBJ2-1	.	TRBD1	CATSRGTGDGDEQFF	TGTGCCACCAGTCGGGGAACAGGGGATGGGGATGAGCAGTTCTTC
TRBV5-1	TRBJ2-3	.	.	CASSLSQDTQYF	TGCGCCAGCAGCTTGTCCCAAGATACGCAGTATTTT
TRBV14	TRBJ1-2	.	.	CASSQDFGYGYTF	TGTGCCAGCAGCCAAGATTTCGGCTATGGCTACACCTTC
TRBV19	TRBJ2-2	.	TRBD2	CASSIDLLAGATTGELFF	TGTGCCAGTAGTATAGATCTACTAGCGGGGGCCACCACCGGGGAGCTGTTTTTT
TRBV19	TRBJ2-7	once	TRBD2	CASSMTSASYEQYF	TGTGCCAGTAGTATGACTAGCGCCTCCTACGAGCAGTACTTC
TRBV7-3	TRBJ1-1	.	.	CASRMVRGTEAFF	TGTGCCAGCAGGATGGTGCGGGGAACTGAAGCTTTCTTT
TRBV24-1	TRBJ2-7	.	TRBD1	CATSESGTGNHEQYF	TGTGCCACCAGTGAGTCCGGGACAGGGAACCACGAGCAGTACTTC
TRBV5-4	TRBJ1-2	.	TRBD1	CASSLGTGQGGYTF	TGTGCCAGCAGCTTGGGGACAGGCCAGGGTGGCTACACCTTC
TRBV6-1	TRBJ1-3	.	.	CASSEGTEHPGNTIYF	TGTGCCAGCAGTGAAGGGACAGAGCACCCCGGAAACACCATATATTTT
TRBV7-6	TRBJ2-2	.	.	CASSSPSTGGTGELFF	TGTGCCAGCAGCTCCCCTTCGACCGGGGGCACCGGGGAGCTGTTTTTT
TRBV21-1	TRBJ2-7	.	.	CASSKERTALYEQYF	TGTGCCAGCAGCAAAGAGCGGACAGCACTCTACGAGCAGTACTTC
TRBV9	TRBJ2-1	few	TRBD2	CASSVGAGVRNEQFF	TGTGCCAGCAGCGTAGGAGCGGGGGTCCGTAATGAGCAGTTCTTC
TRBV5-1	TRBJ1-2	.	.	CASSLTANYGYTF	TGCGCCAGCAGCTTGACAGCCAACTATGGCTACACCTTC
TRBV28	TRBJ1-5	once	.	CASSTRTAMGNQPQHF	TGTGCCAGCAGTACCCGGACAGCCATGGGCAATCAGCCCCAGCATTTT
TRBV10-2	TRBJ1-6	.	.	CASSEGQNNSPLHF	TGCGCCAGCAGTGAGGGACAGAATAATTCACCCCTCCACTTT
TRBV5-6	TRBJ2-4	.	TRBD1	CASSSRDRGNIQYF	TGTGCCAGCAGCTCCCGGGACAGGGGGAACATTCAGTACTTC
TRBV15	TRBJ2-2	.	TRBD2	CATSDRGGGGRTGELFF	TGTGCCACCAGCGATCGGGGAGGCGGGGGGAGAACCGGGGAGCTGTTTTTT
TRBV12-3/TRBV12-4	TRBJ1-2	.	TRBD1	CASSLGQGAGYTF	TGTGCCAGCAGTCTAGGACAGGGGGCTGGCTACACCTTC
TRBV7-2	TRBJ2-3	.	.	CASSLEGFLGTDTQYF	TGTGCCAGCAGCTTAGAGGGGTTCCTTGGCACAGATACGCAGTATTTT
TRBV5-4	TRBJ1-1	few	TRBD1	CASSLERTGRPLF	TGTGCCAGCAGCTTGGAAAGGACAGGGCGACCTCTCTTT
TRBV28	TRBJ1-1	.	.	CASREGPVTHTEAFF	TGTGCCAGCCGCGAGGGCCCAGTCACGCACACTGAAGCTTTCTTT
TRBV29-1	TRBJ1-2	few	TRBD1	CSGWTGLNYGYTF	TGCAGCGGATGGACAGGTCTTAACTATGGCTACACCTTC
TRBV28	TRBJ1-5	.	.	CASSFSPGQPRNQPQHF	TGTGCCAGCAGTTTCTCGCCGGGACAACCTCGCAATCAGCCCCAGCATTTT
TRBV19	TRBJ1-1	.	TRBD1	CASSRGTGYTEAFF	TGTGCCAGTAGTAGGGGGACAGGGTACACTGAAGCTTTCTTT
TRBV29-1	TRBJ2-5	.	TRBD2	CSVGLTSGQQETQYF	TGCAGCGTGGGTCTGACTAGCGGGCAACAAGAGACCCAGTACTTC
TRBV30	TRBJ2-2	few	.	CAWSGQARPPANTGELFF	TGTGCCTGGAGTGGACAGGCCAGGCCTCCTGCGAACACCGGGGAGCTGTTTTTT
TRBV18	TRBJ1-1	.	TRBD1	CASSPGQGRNEAFF	TGTGCCAGCTCACCAGGACAGGGTCGAAATGAAGCTTTCTTT
TRBV6-6	TRBJ2-5	.	TRBD2	CASSPGTSGKETQYF	TGTGCCAGCAGTCCCGGGACTAGCGGAAAAGAGACCCAGTACTTC
TRBV7-2	TRBJ2-5	.	TRBD2	CASSLARREGLETQYF	TGTGCCAGCAGCTTAGCGCGGCGGGAGGGCCTGGAGACCCAGTACTTC
TRBV28	TRBJ1-4	.	.	CASSLRLTPLSPGGNFEKLFF	TGTGCCAGCAGTTTACGCCTAACCCCCTTGTCCCCAGGAGGAAACTTTGAAAAACTGTTTTTT
TRBV19	TRBJ1-2	.	.	CASRRGGPNYGYTF	TGTGCCAGTAGGAGGGGGGGACCTAACTATGGCTACACCTTC
TRBV27	TRBJ2-7	.	.	CASSSVAGVSEQYF	TGTGCCAGCAGTTCGGTGGCAGGGGTTTCCGAGCAGTACTTC
TRBV30	TRBJ1-3	.	.	CAWRERVNTIYF	TGTGCCTGGAGGGAGAGGGTAAACACCATATATTTT
TRBV2	TRBJ1-4	.	.	CASSLSGTSEKLFF	TGTGCCAGCAGCCTATCCGGGACAAGTGAAAAACTGTTTTTT
TRBV24-1	TRBJ1-3	.	TRBD1	CATSEAGTGNGRNTIYF	TGTGCCACCAGTGAAGCCGGGACAGGGAATGGAAGAAACACCATATATTTT
TRBV5-1	TRBJ1-5	.	.	CASSLAVGQPQHF	TGCGCCAGCAGCTTGGCAGTCGGGCAGCCCCAGCATTTT
TRBV6-5	TRBJ2-7	.	TRBD1	CASTPPGQGYEQYF	TGTGCCAGCACCCCACCGGGACAGGGGTACGAGCAGTACTTC
TRBV5-1	TRBJ2-1	.	TRBD1	CASSSDRGSYNEQFF	TGCGCCAGCAGCTCTGACAGGGGCTCCTACAATGAGCAGTTCTTC
TRBV7-2	TRBJ1-1	.	.	CASSVGAIMNTEAFF	TGTGCCAGCAGCGTAGGGGCCATAATGAACACTGAAGCTTTCTTT
TRBV15	TRBJ2-3	once	TRBD1	CATSIDRGYDTQYF	TGTGCCACCAGCATAGACAGGGGTTACGATACGCAGTATTTT
TRBV3-1/TRBV3-2	TRBJ2-5	once	TRBD2	CASSYSGGAGETQYF	TGTGCCAGCAGCTACAGCGGGGGGGCCGGAGAGACCCAGTACTTC
TRBV9	TRBJ2-3	once	TRBD2	CASSEQRLAGPTDTQYF	TGTGCCAGCAGCGAACAAAGATTAGCGGGGCCCACAGATACGCAGTATTTT
TRBV24-1	TRBJ2-1	.	TRBD2	CATSDISGGAYNEQFF	TGTGCCACCAGTGATATAAGCGGGGGGGCCTACAATGAGCAGTTCTTC
TRBV18	TRBJ2-4	.	.	CASSPPSLQNIQYF	TGTGCCAGCTCACCACCGTCCCTACAAAACATTCAGTACTTC
TRBV27	TRBJ2-7	.	TRBD2	CASRGSIYEQYF	TGTGCCAGCCGCGGGAGTATCTACGAGCAGTACTTC
TRBV7-9	TRBJ1-5	.	TRBD1	CASSLAGTERGPQHF	TGTGCCAGCAGCTTAGCTGGGACAGAGAGGGGGCCCCAGCATTTT
TRBV28	TRBJ2-1	.	.	CASSYEGASYNEQFF	TGTGCCAGCAGTTATGAGGGCGCCTCCTACAATGAGCAGTTCTTC
TRBV28	TRBJ1-5	.	.	CASSPHRLGGQPQHF	TGTGCCAGCAGTCCCCATAGGCTGGGGGGACAGCCCCAGCATTTT
TRBV18	TRBJ1-5	.	TRBD1	CASSRNGQGYQPQHF	TGTGCCAGCTCACGGAACGGACAGGGTTATCAGCCCCAGCATTTT
TRBV2	TRBJ2-1	once	TRBD2	CASSGPSGGGNEQFF	TGTGCCAGCAGTGGGCCTAGCGGGGGGGGCAATGAGCAGTTCTTC